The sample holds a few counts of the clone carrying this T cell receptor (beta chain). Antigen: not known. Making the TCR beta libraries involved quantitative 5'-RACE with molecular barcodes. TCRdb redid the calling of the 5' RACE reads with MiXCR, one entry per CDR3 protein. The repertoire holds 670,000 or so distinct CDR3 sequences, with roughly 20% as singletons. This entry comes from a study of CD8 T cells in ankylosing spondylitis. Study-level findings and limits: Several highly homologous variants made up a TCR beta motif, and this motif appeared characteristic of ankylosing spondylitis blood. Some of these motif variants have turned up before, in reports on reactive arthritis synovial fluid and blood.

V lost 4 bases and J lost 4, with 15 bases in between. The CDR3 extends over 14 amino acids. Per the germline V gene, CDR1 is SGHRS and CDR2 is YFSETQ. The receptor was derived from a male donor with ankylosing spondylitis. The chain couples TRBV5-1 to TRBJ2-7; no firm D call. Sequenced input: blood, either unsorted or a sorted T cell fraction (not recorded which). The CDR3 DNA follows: TGCGCCAGCAGCGGGGATGGGCGCGGTTACGAGCAGTACTTC. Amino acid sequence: CASSGDGRGYEQYF.